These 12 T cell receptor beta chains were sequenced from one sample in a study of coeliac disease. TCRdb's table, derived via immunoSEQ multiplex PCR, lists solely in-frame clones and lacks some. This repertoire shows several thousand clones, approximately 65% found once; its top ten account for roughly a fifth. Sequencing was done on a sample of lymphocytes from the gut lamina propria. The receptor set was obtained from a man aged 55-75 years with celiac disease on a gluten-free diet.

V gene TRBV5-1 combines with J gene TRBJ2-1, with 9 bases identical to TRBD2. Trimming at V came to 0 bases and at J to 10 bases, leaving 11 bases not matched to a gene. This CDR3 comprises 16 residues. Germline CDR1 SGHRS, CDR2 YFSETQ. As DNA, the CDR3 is TGCGCCAGCAGCTTGGGGTCCGCGGGGGGGCTAAGAGAGCAGTTCTTC. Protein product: CASSLGSAGGLREQFF.

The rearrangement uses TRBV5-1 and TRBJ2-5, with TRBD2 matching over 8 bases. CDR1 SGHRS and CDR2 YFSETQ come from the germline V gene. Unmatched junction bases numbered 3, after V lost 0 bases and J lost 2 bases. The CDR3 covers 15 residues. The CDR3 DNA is TGCGCCAGCAGCTTGGGGACTAGCAGACAAGAGACCCAGTACTTC. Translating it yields CASSLGTSRQETQYF.

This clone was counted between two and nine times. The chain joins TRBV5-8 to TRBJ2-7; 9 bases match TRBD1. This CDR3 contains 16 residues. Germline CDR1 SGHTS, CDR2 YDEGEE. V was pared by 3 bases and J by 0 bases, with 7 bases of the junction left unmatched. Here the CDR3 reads CASSSSGTGNSYEQYF. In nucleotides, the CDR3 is TGTGCCAGCAGCTCGTCCGGGACAGGGAACTCCTACGAGCAGTACTTC.

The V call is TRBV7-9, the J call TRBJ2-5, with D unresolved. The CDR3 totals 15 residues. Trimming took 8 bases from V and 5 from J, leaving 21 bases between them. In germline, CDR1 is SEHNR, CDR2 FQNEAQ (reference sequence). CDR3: CASSLGSLQTETQYF. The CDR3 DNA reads TGTGCCAGCTCCCTTGGGTCGCTACAGACGGAGACCCAGTACTTC.

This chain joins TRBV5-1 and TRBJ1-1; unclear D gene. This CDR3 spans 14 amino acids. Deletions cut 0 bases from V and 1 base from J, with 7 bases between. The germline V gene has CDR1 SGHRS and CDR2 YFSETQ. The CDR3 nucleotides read TGCGCCAGCAGCTTGGATCTTAGGAACACTGAAGCTTTCTTT. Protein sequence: CASSLDLRNTEAFF.

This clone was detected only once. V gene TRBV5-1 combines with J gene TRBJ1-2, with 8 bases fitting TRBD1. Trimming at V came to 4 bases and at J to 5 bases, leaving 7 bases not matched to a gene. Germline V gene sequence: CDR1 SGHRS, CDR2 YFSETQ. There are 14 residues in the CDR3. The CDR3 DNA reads TGCGCCAGCAGCCCCGACAGGGGAGGGTATGGCTACACCTTC. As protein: CASSPDRGGYGYTF.

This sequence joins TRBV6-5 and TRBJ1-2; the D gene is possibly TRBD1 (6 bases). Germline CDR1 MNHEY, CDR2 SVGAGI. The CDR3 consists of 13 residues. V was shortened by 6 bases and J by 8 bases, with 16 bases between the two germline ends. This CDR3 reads CASSRQGSDGYTF. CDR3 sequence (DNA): TGTGCCAGCAGCCGGCAGGGGTCGGACGGCTACACCTTC.

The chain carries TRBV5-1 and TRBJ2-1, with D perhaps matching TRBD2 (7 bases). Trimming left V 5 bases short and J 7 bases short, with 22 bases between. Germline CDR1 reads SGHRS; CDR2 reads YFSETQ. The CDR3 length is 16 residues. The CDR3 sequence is CASSYKTGAGPNEQFF. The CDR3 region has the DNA TGCGCCAGCAGTTATAAGACAGGAGCGGGGCCGAATGAGCAGTTCTTC.

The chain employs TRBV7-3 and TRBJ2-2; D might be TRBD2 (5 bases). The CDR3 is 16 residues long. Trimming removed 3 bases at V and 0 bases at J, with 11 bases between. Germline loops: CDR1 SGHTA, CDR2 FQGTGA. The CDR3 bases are TGTGCCAGCAGCTTTGCCGGGAACCCGAACACCGGGGAGCTGTTTTTT. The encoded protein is CASSFAGNPNTGELFF. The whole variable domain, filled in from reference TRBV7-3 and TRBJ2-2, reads GAGVSQTPSNKVTEKGKYVELRCDPISGHTALYWYRQSLGQGPEFLIYFQGTGAADDSGLPNDRFFAVRPEGSVSTLKIQRTERGDSAVYLCASSFAGNPNTGELFFGEGSRLTVL.

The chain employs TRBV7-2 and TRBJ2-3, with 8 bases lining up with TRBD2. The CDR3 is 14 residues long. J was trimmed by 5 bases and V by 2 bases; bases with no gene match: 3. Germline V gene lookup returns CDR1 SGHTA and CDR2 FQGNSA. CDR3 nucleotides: TGTGCCAGCAGCTTAAGCGGGGGTAGAGATACGCAGTATTTT. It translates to CASSLSGGRDTQYF.

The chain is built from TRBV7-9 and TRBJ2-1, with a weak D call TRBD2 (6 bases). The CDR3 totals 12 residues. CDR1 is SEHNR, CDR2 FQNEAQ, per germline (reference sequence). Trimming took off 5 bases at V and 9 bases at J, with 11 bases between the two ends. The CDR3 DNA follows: TGTGCCAGCAGCAAAACTAGCACTGAGCAGTTCTTC. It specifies CASSKTSTEQFF.

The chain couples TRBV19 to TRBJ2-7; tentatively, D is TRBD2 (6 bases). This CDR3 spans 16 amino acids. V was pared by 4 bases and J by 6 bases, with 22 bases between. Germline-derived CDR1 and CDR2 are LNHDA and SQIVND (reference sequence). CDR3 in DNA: TGTGCCAGTAGTAGGGATCGCGGCACCCGGGGGTCCGAGCAGTACTTC. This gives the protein CASSRDRGTRGSEQYF. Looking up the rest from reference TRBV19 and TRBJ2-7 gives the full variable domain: DGGITQSPKYLFRKEGQNVTLSCEQNLNHDAMYWYRQDPGQGLRLIYYSQIVNDFQKGDIAEGYSVSREKKESFPLTVTSAQKNPTAFYLCASSRDRGTRGSEQYFGPGTRLTVT.